The clone carrying this TCR beta chain was counted between two and nine times. Sequencing used immunoSEQ multiplex PCR; TCRdb keeps in-frame clones, though not all of them. The data show fewer than 250,000 clones, about nine tenths seen once. This sample is drawn from a study of blood T cell repertoires in COVID-19. CDR1 LGHDT and CDR2 YNNKEL come from the germline V gene (reference sequence). Between the trimmed V and J ends, which lost 8 bases and 3 bases, there was a span of 17 bases. The CDR3 runs 14 residues. Source material: peripheral blood. The chain carries TRBV3-1 (or the pseudogene TRBV3-2) and TRBJ2-7, with a weak D call TRBD2 (7 bases). The source is a woman in her 70s with acute or convalescent COVID-19. The CDR3 nucleotides are TGTGCCAGCGGGAGGGGGGGAGAAAGCTACGAGCAGTACTTC. It translates to CASGRGGESYEQYF.